The rows below give T cell receptor beta chains drawn from one sample of a study of blood T cell repertoires in COVID-19. This table comes from immunoSEQ multiplex PCR, and its TCRdb copy is limited to in-frame clones, with some not included. The sample lists about 370,000 clones, 80% to 90% occurring once. Sequencing used PBMCs or T cells enriched from blood (not recorded which). The source is a man aged 18 to 29 who had recovered from COVID-19. Each CDR3 is given with its conserved first and last residue. A D gene is named only where the DNA matches it firmly.

j_gene: TRBJ1-5
v_gene: TRBV6-2/TRBV6-3
d_gene: .
CDR3nt: TGTGCCAGCAGTTACTTCGATCAGCCCCAGCATTTT
CDR3aa: CASSYFDQPQHF

j_gene: TRBJ2-5
v_gene: TRBV5-1
d_gene: .
CDR3nt: TGCGCCAGCAGCCCCCGGTATTTTGGGGACAAAGAGACCCAGTACTTC
CDR3aa: CASSPRYFGDKETQYF

j_gene: TRBJ1-4
v_gene: TRBV19
d_gene: TRBD1
CDR3nt: TGTGCCAGTAGTACCGGACAGGGCAGAGGTGAAAAACTGTTTTTT
CDR3aa: CASSTGQGRGEKLFF

j_gene: TRBJ2-1
v_gene: TRBV7-2
d_gene: TRBD2
CDR3nt: TGTGCCAGCAGCCTCACCACCGGGACTAGTAGCGGTGAGCAGTTCTTC
CDR3aa: CASSLTTGTSSGEQFF

j_gene: TRBJ1-3
v_gene: TRBV13
d_gene: .
CDR3nt: TGTGCCAGCAGCTTATCAGGGGACTCTGGAAACACCATATATTTT
CDR3aa: CASSLSGDSGNTIYF

j_gene: TRBJ1-2
v_gene: TRBV10-3
d_gene: .
CDR3nt: TGTGCCATCAGTGAAGGGGCCCGACCAGGCTACACCTTC
CDR3aa: CAISEGARPGYTF

j_gene: TRBJ2-3
v_gene: TRBV5-4
d_gene: TRBD1
CDR3nt: TGTGCCAGCAGCCGCCCAGGACAGGGCAGCACAGATACGCAGTATTTT
CDR3aa: CASSRPGQGSTDTQYF

j_gene: TRBJ2-5
v_gene: TRBV5-4
d_gene: .
CDR3nt: TGTGCCAGCAGCTTGAAGGGGCAGGGAGGTCAAGAGACCCAGTACTTC
CDR3aa: CASSLKGQGGQETQYF

j_gene: TRBJ2-1
v_gene: TRBV29-1
d_gene: .
CDR3nt: TGCAGCGTTGTCCCCCTTTACAATGAGCAGTTCTTC
CDR3aa: CSVVPLYNEQFF

j_gene: TRBJ1-2
v_gene: TRBV6-1
d_gene: TRBD1
CDR3nt: TGTGCCAGCAGTGTGAGGGACAGGGGGCTTTTGGGAATTCATGGCTACACCTTC
CDR3aa: CASSVRDRGLLGIHGYTF

j_gene: TRBJ1-1
v_gene: TRBV10-2
d_gene: .
CDR3nt: TGCGCCAGCAGTGAGCAGGGATGGACTGAAGCTTTCTTT
CDR3aa: CASSEQGWTEAFF

j_gene: TRBJ2-5
v_gene: TRBV25-1
d_gene: TRBD1
CDR3nt: TGTGCCAGCAGTGACCTCACAGGGGGCGAAGAGACCCAGTACTTC
CDR3aa: CASSDLTGGEETQYF

j_gene: TRBJ2-7
v_gene: TRBV5-6
d_gene: .
CDR3nt: TGTGCCAGCAGCTTGGGTGGGCGGGACTACGAGCAGTACTTC
CDR3aa: CASSLGGRDYEQYF